This T cell receptor beta chain comes out of a study of cytomegalovirus exposure and HLA in healthy donors. Findings and limits, study-wide: Specificity for CMV antigens was confirmed in vitro for a few of the CMV-associated chains. The study flagged around 160 TCR beta chains as cytomegalovirus-associated. Generally TCR sequences proved uncommon, though certain public TCRs appeared in numerous donors.

To note about this clone: Its antigen remains unidentified.

This CDR3 is 14 amino acids long. CDR1 and CDR2 from the germline V gene are SGDLS and YYNGEE. V dropped 2 bases and J dropped 3 bases, with 11 bases sitting between them. The PCR had 60 Vbeta and 13 Jbeta primers. TCRdb's table, derived via immunoSEQ multiplex PCR, lists solely in-frame clones and lacks some. Found here are about 48,000 clones; the top ten clones hold more than 5.5%. The TCR was taken from a male donor in good health and CMV-seropositive. The sample comprised PBMCs. The gene calls are TRBV9 and TRBJ1-2; tentative D call: TRBD1 (6 bases). CDR3 residues: CASSVGGLDYGYTF. DNA of the CDR3: TGTGCCAGCAGCGTGGGGGGGCTCGACTATGGCTACACCTTC.